This TCR beta chain comes out of a study of technical replicates of blood from a few donors. The CDR3 spans 16 residues. V shed 3 bases and J 7 bases; nucleotides not matched to a gene: 11. Germline values: CDR1 SGDLS, CDR2 YYNGEE. This table comes from immunoSEQ multiplex PCR, and its TCRdb copy is limited to in-frame clones, with some not included. The data show over 75,000 clones, approximately 97% seen once. The chain is built from TRBV9 and TRBJ2-1; 9 nucleotides line up with TRBD2. This TCR was sampled from a human donor in good health. Source material: T cells isolated from PBMCs. The CDR3 DNA reads TGTGCCAGCAGCGAAGACGGACTAGCGCCAGAGAATGAGCAGTTCTTC. Translating gives CASSEDGLAPENEQFF.